This record concerns one TCR beta chain sequence. Antigen specificity is unknown. V shed 8 bases, J shed 0 bases, and the junction held 11 bases outside the gene matches. CDR1 and CDR2 from the germline V gene are SEHNR and FQNEAQ (reference sequence). The CDR3 is 16 amino acids. The sample is drawn from a study of post-analysis software for immune sequencing data. About the study: Relapsing-remitting, secondary progressive and progressive-relapsing courses of multiple sclerosis were included.

Included in the TCR beta cDNA libraries were unique molecular identifiers. The source material, roughly 0.9 to 11 million T cells, gave rise to 510,000 or so cDNA molecules. TCRdb fed the PCR reads into MiXCR, producing one record per CDR3 protein. The table lists around 400,000 distinct CDR3 sequences, approximately 37% of them singletons. Study-level results: Samples from a shared batch, those prepared together, strongly co-clustered by F measure. In multiple sclerosis, normalized Chao1 diversity was significantly below that of controls. TRBV5-6, TRBV5-1 and TRBV20-1 were among roughly 5 TRBV segments more frequent in patients than controls.

V usage is TRBV7-9 and J usage is TRBJ1-1; 8 nucleotides match TRBD1. This receptor was taken from a girl aged 2 to 10 with multiple sclerosis. Sequencing was done on a sample of blood. As DNA, the CDR3 is TGTGCCAGCGGAAGATCAGGGGGCGCCATGAACACTGAAGCTTTCTTT. Translating it yields CASGRSGGAMNTEAFF.